The source of this T cell receptor (beta chain) is a study of T cell responses to AZD1222 COVID-19 vaccine. With 7 bases clipped from V and 6 bases from J, the junction kept 18 bases outside the gene matches. Germline loops: CDR1 SGHNT, CDR2 YYREEE (reference sequence). The CDR3 contains 18 residues. Repertoires were generated with immunoSEQ multiplex PCR, while TCRdb's copy carries only in-frame clones and drops some. Of roughly 120,000 clones listed, 87% are singletons. The chain combines TRBV5-4 with TRBJ2-1; 11 bases fit TRBD1. The source was peripheral blood, collected on day 0 of AZD1222 vaccination. The sequence was obtained from an adult in good health. CDR3 region: CASHTGAWDRGKGNEQFF. CDR3 nucleotide sequence: TGTGCCAGCCACACGGGCGCTTGGGACAGGGGGAAGGGCAATGAGCAGTTCTTC.